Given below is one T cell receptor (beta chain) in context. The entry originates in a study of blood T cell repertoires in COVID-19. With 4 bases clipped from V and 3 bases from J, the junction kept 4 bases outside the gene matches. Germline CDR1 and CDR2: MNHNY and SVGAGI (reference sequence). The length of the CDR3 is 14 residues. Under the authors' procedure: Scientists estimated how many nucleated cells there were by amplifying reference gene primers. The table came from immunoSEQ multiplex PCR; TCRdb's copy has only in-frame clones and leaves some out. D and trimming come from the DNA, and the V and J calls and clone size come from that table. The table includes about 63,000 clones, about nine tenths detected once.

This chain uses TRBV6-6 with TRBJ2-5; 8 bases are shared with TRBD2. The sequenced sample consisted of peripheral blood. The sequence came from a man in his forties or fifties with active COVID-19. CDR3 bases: TGTGCCAGCAGTTCCCTTAGCGGGAAAGAGACCCAGTACTTC. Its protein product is CASSSLSGKETQYF.